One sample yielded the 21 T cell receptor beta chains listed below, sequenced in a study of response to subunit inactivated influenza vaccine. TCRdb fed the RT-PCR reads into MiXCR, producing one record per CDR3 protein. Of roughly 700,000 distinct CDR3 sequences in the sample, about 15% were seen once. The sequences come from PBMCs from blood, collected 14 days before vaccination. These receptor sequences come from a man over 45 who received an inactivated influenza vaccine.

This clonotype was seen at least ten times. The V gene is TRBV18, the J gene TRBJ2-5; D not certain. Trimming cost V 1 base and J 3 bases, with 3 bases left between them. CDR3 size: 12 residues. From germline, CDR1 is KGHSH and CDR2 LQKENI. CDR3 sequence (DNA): TGTGCCAGCTCACCACAGGAAGAGACCCAGTACTTC. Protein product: CASSPQEETQYF.

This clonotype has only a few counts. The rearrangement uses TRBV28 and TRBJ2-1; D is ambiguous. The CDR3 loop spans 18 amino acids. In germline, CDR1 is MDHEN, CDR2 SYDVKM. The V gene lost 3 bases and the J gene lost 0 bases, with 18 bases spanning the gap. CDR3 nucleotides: TGTGCCAGCAGTTTTTTAGAGACTCTCTCCAGCTCCTACAATGAGCAGTTCTTC. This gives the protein CASSFLETLSSSYNEQFF.

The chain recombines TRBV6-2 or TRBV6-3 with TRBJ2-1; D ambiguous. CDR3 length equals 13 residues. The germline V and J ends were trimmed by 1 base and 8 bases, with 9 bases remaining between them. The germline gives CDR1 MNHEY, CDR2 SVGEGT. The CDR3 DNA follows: TGTGCCAGCAGTTACTGGTCTCGAGATGAGCAGTTCTTC. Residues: CASSYWSRDEQFF.

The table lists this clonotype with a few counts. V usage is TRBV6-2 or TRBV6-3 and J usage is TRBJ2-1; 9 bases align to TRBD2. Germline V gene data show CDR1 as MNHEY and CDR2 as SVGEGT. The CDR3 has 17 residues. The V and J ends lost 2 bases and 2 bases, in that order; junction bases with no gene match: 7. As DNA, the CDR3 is TGTGCCAGCAGTTACGGGGGTAGCGGGGGACCCTACAATGAGCAGTTCTTC. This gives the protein CASSYGGSGGPYNEQFF.

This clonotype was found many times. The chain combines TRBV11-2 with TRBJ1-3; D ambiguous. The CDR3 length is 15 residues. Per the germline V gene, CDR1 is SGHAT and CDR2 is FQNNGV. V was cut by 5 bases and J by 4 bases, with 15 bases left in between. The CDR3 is CASSPLRGPGNTIYF. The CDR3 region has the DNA TGTGCCAGCAGCCCCCTCCGAGGGCCAGGAAACACCATATATTTT.

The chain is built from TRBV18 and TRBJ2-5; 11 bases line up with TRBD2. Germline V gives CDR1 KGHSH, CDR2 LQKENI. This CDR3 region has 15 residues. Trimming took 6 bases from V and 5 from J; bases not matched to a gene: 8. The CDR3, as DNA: TGTGCCAGCTCGGAGGGACTAGCGGACCGTGAGACCCAGTACTTC. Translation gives CASSEGLADRETQYF. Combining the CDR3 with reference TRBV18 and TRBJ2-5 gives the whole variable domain NAGVMQNPRHLVRRRGQEARLRCSPMKGHSHVYWYRQLPEEGLKFMVYLQKENIIDESGMPKERFSAEFPKEGPSILRIQQVVRGDSAAYFCASSEGLADRETQYFGPGTRLLVL.

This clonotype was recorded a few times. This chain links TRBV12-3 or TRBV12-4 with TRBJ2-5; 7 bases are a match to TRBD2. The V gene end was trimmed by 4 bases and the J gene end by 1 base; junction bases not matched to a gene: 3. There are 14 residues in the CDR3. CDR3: CASSWAGVQETQYF. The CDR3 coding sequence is TGTGCCAGCAGTTGGGCGGGGGTCCAAGAGACCCAGTACTTC.

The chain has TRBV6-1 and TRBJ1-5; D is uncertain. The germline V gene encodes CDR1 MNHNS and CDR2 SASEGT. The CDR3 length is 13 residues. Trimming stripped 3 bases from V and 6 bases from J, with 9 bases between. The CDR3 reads CASSERLGQPQHF. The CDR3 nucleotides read TGTGCCAGCAGTGAGCGGTTGGGTCAGCCCCAGCATTTT.

CDR3 loop: CASSRGQRSPYEQYF. CDR3 DNA: TGTGCCAGCAGCCGAGGACAGCGATCTCCCTACGAGCAGTACTTC. The chain carries TRBV12-3 or TRBV12-4 and TRBJ2-7, with D perhaps TRBD1 (6 bases). CDR3 length: 15 residues. The V gene lost 6 bases and the J gene lost 2 bases, with 17 bases spanning the gap.

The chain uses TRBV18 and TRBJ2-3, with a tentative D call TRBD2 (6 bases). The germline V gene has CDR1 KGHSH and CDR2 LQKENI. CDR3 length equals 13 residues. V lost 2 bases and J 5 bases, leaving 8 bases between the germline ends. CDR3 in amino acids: CASSPMGLDTQYF. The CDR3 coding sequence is TGTGCCAGCTCACCAATGGGACTAGATACGCAGTATTTT.

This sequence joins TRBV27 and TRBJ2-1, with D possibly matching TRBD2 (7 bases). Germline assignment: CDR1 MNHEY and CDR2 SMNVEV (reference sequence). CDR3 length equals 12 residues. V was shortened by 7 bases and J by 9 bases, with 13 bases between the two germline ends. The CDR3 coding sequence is TGTGCCAGCACCACGGGGGGCATTGAGCAGTTCTTC. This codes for CASTTGGIEQFF.

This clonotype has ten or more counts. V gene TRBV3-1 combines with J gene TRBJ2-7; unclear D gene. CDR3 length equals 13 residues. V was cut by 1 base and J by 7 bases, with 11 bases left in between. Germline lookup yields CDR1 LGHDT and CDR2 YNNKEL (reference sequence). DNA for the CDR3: TGTGCCAGCAGCCAAGGACTTGTGGGGGAGCAGTACTTC. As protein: CASSQGLVGEQYF.

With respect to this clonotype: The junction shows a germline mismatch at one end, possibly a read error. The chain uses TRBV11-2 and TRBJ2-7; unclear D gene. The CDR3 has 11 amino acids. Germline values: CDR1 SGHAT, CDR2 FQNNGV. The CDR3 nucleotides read TGTGCCAACAGCCCCGGAAGGGAGCAGTACTTC. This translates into CANSPGREQYF.

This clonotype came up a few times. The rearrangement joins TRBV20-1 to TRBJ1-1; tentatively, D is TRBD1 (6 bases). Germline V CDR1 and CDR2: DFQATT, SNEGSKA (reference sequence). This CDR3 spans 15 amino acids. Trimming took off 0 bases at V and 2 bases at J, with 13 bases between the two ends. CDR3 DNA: TGCAGTGCTAGAGATCCCAGGGGTTCAAACACTGAAGCTTTCTTT. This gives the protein CSARDPRGSNTEAFF.

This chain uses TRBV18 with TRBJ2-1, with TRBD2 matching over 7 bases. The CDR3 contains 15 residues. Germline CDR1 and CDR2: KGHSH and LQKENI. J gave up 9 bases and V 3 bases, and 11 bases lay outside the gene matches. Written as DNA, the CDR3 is TGTGCCAGCTCACCTTCGACTAGCCCCGCTTCTGAGCAGTTCTTC. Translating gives CASSPSTSPASEQFF.

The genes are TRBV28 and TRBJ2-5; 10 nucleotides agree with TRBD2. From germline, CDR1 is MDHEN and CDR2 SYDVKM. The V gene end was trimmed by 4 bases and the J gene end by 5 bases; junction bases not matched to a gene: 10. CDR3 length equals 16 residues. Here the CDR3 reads CASSSGLAAKVETQYF. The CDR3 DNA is TGTGCCAGCAGTTCTGGACTAGCGGCCAAGGTGGAGACCCAGTACTTC.

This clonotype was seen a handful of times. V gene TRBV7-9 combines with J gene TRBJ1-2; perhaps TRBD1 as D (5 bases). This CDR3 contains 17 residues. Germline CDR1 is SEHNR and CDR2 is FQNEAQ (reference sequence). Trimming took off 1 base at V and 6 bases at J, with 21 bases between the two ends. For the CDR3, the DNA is TGTGCCAGCAGCTTAGATGCCTCGACAGCCCGCTGGGATGGCTACACCTTC. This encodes CASSLDASTARWDGYTF.

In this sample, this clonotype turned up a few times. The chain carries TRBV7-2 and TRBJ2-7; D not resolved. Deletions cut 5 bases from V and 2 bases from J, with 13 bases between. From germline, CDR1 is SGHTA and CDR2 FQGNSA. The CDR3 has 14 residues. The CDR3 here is CASSPAAAAYEQYF. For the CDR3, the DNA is TGTGCCAGCAGCCCTGCCGCGGCGGCCTACGAGCAGTACTTC. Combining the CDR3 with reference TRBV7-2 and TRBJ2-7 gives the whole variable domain GAGVSQSPSNKVTEKGKDVELRCDPISGHTALYWYRQSLGQGLEFLIYFQGNSAPDKSGLPSDRFSAERTGGSVSTLTIQRTQQEDSAVYLCASSPAAAAYEQYFGPGTRLTVT.

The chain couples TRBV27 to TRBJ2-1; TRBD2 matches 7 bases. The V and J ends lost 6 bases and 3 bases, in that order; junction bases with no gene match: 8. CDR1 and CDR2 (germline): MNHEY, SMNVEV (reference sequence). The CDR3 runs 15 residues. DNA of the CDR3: TGTGCCAGCAGCCCCAGCGGGATGGTCTACAATGAGCAGTTCTTC. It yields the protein CASSPSGMVYNEQFF.

CDR3 in DNA: TGTGCCAGCAGTGAAGTCGGGCAGGGAGATACGCAGTATTTT. It yields the protein CASSEVGQGDTQYF. The genes are TRBV6-1 and TRBJ2-3, with D perhaps matching TRBD1 (5 bases). CDR3 length: 14 amino acids. Germline CDR1 and CDR2: MNHNS and SASEGT. V was shortened by 1 base and J by 5 bases, with 10 bases between the two germline ends.

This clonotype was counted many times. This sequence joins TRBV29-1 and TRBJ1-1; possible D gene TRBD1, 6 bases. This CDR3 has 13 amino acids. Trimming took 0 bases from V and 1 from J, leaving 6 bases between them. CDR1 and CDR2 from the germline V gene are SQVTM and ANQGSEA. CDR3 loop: CSVEEGQNTEAFF. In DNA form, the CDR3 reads TGCAGCGTTGAAGAGGGACAGAACACTGAAGCTTTCTTT.